These T cell receptor beta chains were read from a single sample in a study of blood T cell repertoires in COVID-19. The table came from immunoSEQ multiplex PCR; TCRdb's copy has only in-frame clones and leaves some out. Of 250,000 to 350,000 clones in the sample, about 85% are singletons; the top ten hold 0.87%. The sample consisted of peripheral blood. Receptor source: a human donor with COVID-19, enrolled during active disease. The donor label of this sample is uncertain. The conserved cysteine and the conserved F or W are not part of the CDR3 here.

length | V | CDR3
12 | TRBV3-1/TRBV3-2 | ASSQGRYTGELF
17 | TRBV19 | ASSMGRWAGKGRADTQY
12 | TRBV2 | ASLSGRGLTEAF
13 | TRBV6-6 | ASSSMTRIQETQY
13 | TRBV7-9 | ASSRPGTGGEKLF
13 | TRBV27 | ASSLRSVGNQPQH
13 | TRBV7-2 | ASSLQASQQETQY
13 | TRBV24-1 | ATSDSRRSTDTQY
14 | TRBV9 | ASSVGSGLSSYEQY
11 | TRBV29-1 | SVRTGGTGELF
10 | TRBV27 | ASSLSGSGYT
12 | TRBV7-7 | ASSEGAPGNTIY
14 | TRBV4-3 | ASSQGVVGQNYGYT
11 | TRBV28 | ASSRSGVGGYT
14 | TRBV28 | ASRGQGTRYNYGYT
13 | TRBV3-1/TRBV3-2 | ASSPFPTGQNEQY
12 | TRBV30 | AWKGAGLGVEQY
11 | TRBV19 | ASTARTGGEQY
14 | TRBV7-6 | ASSSGPVSSGNTIY
13 | TRBV19 | ASSDRAQNTGELF
14 | TRBV28 | ASKGRGTEPRETQY
14 | TRBV24-1 | ATSDLQQGEGSPLH
13 | TRBV6-6 | ASSYSIGGGTEAF
15 | TRBV6-2/TRBV6-3 | ASSYSGAGEITDTQY
11 | TRBV18 | ASAGQGYGTIY
13 | TRBV29-1 | SVEDQLAGLNEQF
10 | TRBV12-3/TRBV12-4 | ASSLAYQPQH
15 | TRBV5-1 | ASSLNPGGLAENEQF
13 | TRBV5-6 | ASSLYRNRQETQY
13 | TRBV28 | ASTIPGLHQETQY
13 | TRBV4-1 | ASSQEREARYEQY
11 | TRBV3-1/TRBV3-2 | ASSQEEGWEQF
12 | TRBV7-9 | ASSLTVSGNTIY
13 | TRBV14 | ASSQALVIYNEQF
13 | TRBV24-1 | ATSEVADGEETQY
16 | TRBV19 | ASNTGAGGISRTGELF
14 | TRBV5-1 | ASSFGLAGEFDEQF
9 | TRBV28 | ASSTQDRGY
12 | TRBV9 | ASSADGRSYEQY
14 | TRBV6-6 | ASRELAGGPAGELF
14 | TRBV7-3 | ASSLTVGQGRGEQY
12 | TRBV7-2 | ASSLDRGAKTQY
15 | TRBV27 | ASRPDRDRSRTGELF
13 | TRBV23-1 | ASRTSGISPDTQY